This T cell receptor beta chain was found in a study of shared clonotypes between healthy human individuals. General study results and limits: Since donors were few, the genetic and exposure-history diversity represented was limited.

The count of this clone is one. Its matching antigen is unknown. Trimming pared 1 base from V and 1 base from J, leaving 10 bases between. The CDR3 has 15 amino acids. Germline assignment: CDR1 MGHRA and CDR2 YSYEKL. Healthy HIV-negative adults without recent acute infections or vaccinations served as donors. Each sample came from a Caucasian adult donor living in Nashville, Tennessee. This table comes from immunoSEQ multiplex PCR, and its TCRdb copy is limited to in-frame clones, with some not included. This table holds about 480,000 clones, approximately 85% found once. The receptor's source is a woman in her thirties or forties in good health. Some clones in this sample may be carry-over from other donors' samples. Sequenced material: PBMCs. The chain is built from TRBV4-1 and TRBJ1-1, with D hard to call. Here the CDR3 DNA reads TGCGCCAGCAGCCAAGTGGGGTCGGGGAACACTGAAGCTTTCTTT. Translation gives CASSQVGSGNTEAFF.